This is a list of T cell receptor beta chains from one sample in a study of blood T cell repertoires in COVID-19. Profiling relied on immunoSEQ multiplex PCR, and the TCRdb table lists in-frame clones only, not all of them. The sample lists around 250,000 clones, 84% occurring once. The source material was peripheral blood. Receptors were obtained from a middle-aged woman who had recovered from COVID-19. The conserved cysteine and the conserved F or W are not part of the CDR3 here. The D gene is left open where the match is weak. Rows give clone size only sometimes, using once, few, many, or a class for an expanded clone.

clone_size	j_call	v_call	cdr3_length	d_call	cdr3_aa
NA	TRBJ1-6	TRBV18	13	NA	ASSDRQEKNSPLH
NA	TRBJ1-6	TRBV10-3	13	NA	AISSSGVGNSPLH
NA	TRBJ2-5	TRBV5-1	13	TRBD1	ASSLFSGGLETQY
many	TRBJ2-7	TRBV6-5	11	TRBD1	ASMEDRGYEQY
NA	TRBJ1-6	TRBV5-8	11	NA	ASSRDSDSPLH
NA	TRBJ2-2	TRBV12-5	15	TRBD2	ASGPPRGGGNTGELF
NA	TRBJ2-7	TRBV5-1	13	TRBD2	ASSFDSGAPYEQY
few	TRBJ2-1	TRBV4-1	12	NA	ASSQDRSEDEQF
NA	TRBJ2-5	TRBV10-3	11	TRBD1	AISTGGQETQY
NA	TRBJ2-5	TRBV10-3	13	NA	AISEGGTALETQY
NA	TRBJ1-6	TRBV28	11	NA	ASKQGSNSPLH
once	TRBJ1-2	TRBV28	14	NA	ASTSGPPQYLYGYT
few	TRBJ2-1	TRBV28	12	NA	ASSLTRPYNEQF
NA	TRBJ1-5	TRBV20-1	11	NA	SASSGVNQPQH
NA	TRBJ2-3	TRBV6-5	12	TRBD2	ASTTGTSGGRWY
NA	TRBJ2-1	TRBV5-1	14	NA	ASRGVEGSSYNEQF
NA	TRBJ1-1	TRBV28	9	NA	ASSRGGEAF
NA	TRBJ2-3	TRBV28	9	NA	ASSLRWPQY
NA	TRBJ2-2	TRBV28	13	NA	ASSPPRTATGELF
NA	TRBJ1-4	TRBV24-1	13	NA	ATSDPRGGNEKLF
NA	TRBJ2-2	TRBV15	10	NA	ATSTNAGELF
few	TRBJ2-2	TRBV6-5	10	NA	ASRLGGGELF
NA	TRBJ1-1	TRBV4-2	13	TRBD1	ASSQEGQGDTEAF
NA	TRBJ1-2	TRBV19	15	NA	ASSSPGGEKVFYGYT
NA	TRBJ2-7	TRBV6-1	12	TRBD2	ASSDSGGNYEQY
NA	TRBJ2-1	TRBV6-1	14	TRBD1	ASSEDWGQGYNEQF
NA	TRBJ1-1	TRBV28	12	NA	ASSPGTPNTEAF
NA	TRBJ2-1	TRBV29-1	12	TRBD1	SVEDLQGGNEQF
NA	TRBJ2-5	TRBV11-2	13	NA	ASSLVGRRQETQY